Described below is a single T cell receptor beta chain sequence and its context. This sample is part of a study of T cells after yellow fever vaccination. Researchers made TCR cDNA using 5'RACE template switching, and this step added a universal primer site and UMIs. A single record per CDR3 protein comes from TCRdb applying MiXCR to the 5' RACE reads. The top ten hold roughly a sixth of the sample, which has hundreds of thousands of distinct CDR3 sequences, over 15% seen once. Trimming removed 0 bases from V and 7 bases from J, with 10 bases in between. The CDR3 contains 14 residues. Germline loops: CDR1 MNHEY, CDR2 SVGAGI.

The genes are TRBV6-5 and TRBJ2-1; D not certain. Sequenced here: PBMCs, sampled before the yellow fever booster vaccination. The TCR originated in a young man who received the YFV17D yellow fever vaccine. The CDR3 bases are TGTGCCAGCAGTTACTCGGGCTGGATTAATGAGCAGTTCTTC. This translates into CASSYSGWINEQFF.